This TCR beta chain is drawn from a study of blood T cell repertoires in COVID-19. The overall study: Both acute and convalescent COVID-19 samples were obtained from the United States, Italy and Spain. Sample material is recorded as cDNA or gDNA derived from T cells, B-cell-depleted T cells, or PBMCs.

Trimming stripped 1 base from V and 6 bases from J, with 12 bases between. The CDR3 runs 15 residues. CDR1 is MGHRA, CDR2 YSYEKL, per germline. Authors' analysis steps: Reference gene primer amplification gave nucleated cell count estimates. The method was immunoSEQ multiplex PCR; TCRdb's version includes in-frame clones alone and lacks a portion of them. That table furnishes V, J and clone size, whereas the DNA furnished D and trimming. The sample has approximately 90,000 clones, about 74% seen once. The receptor's source is a human donor in a cohort sampled during active COVID-19. This rearrangement joins TRBV4-1 to TRBJ2-2, with D possibly being TRBD2 (6 bases). Sequencing input: peripheral blood. The CDR3 reads CASSQANRRAGELFF. CDR3 nucleotide sequence: TGCGCCAGCAGCCAAGCCAACCGGAGGGCCGGGGAGCTGTTTTTT.